The entry below gives a single T cell receptor beta chain sequence along with its context. Its antigen remains unidentified. The germline V gene encodes CDR1 SQVTM and CDR2 ANQGSEA. Trimming removed 6 bases at V and 7 bases at J, with 10 bases between. This CDR3 has 11 amino acids. The data originate from a study of T cell responses to AZD1222 COVID-19 vaccine. Whole-study results and caveats: Rises in breadth and depth of Spike-specific TCRs came after two AZD1222 doses. Most donors were white British and more were female, and clonal diversity was possibly underestimated. In the spike-specific TCR repertoire, nearly half reportedly target unmutated variant regions.

Assay used: immunoSEQ multiplex PCR; TCRdb lists only in-frame clones, some missing. This table holds approximately 140,000 clones, approximately 90% found once. The clonotype was recovered from an adult who received the AZD1222 COVID-19 vaccine. The chain links TRBV29-1 to TRBJ2-1; maybe TRBD2 (5 bases). The sequences come from peripheral blood, collected 28 days after the second AZD1222 dose. For the CDR3, the DNA is TGCAGCGTGTCGAGAGGGAATGAGCAGTTCTTC. Translated, it gives CSVSRGNEQFF.